The sequence of this T cell receptor beta chain was determined in a study of T cell repertoires in cytomegalovirus infection. Turning to the study itself: Recently identified HLA-C-restricted and well-studied HLA-B-restricted CMV epitopes were used. Indications of both CMV infection and matching HLA type were provided by public TCR beta signatures. Study outcomes and limitations: Cumulative frequency (of public TCR beta family members) identified carriers of CMV plus the relevant HLA.

This CDR3 has 14 residues. V lost 5 bases to trimming and J lost 6 bases, with 13 bases between them. Germline V gene data show CDR1 as SEHNR and CDR2 as FQNEAQ (reference sequence). In this sample, this clonotype turned up a few times. Its antigen remains unidentified. From the reads, TCRdb called clonotypes with MiXCR, one entry per CDR3 protein. The sample lists hundreds of thousands of distinct CDR3 sequences, approximately 30% occurring once. The receptor's source is a human donor in good health (CMV status not recorded). Some clones in this sample may be carry-over from other donors' samples. The chain is built from TRBV7-9 and TRBJ1-4; D possibly corresponds to TRBD1 (6 bases). Material: cultured CD8+ T cells from PBMCs, obtained from culture after CMV antigen stimulation. This CDR3 is CASSQTGFYEKLFF. The CDR3 nucleotides read TGTGCCAGCAGCCAGACAGGATTTTATGAAAAACTGTTTTTT. The whole variable domain, remainder taken from reference TRBV7-9 and TRBJ1-4, is DTGVSQNPRHKITKRGQNVTFRCDPISEHNRLYWYRQTLGQGPEFLTYFQNEAQLEKSRLLSDRFSAERPKGSFSTLEIQRTEQGDSAMYLCASSQTGFYEKLFFGSGTQLSVL.